This TCR beta chain was retrieved from a study of T cell responses to AZD1222 COVID-19 vaccine. The assay was immunoSEQ multiplex PCR, and TCRdb's table has in-frame clones only and misses some. The sample lists some 180,000 clones; roughly 87% were seen once. This clonotype was obtained from an adult who received the AZD1222 COVID-19 vaccine. Sequenced material: peripheral blood, taken 28 days after the second AZD1222 dose.

The DNA for the CDR3 is TGTGCCAGCAGCCCTGCCAGAAGTTTAGCCAAAAACATTCAGTACTTC. It is translated as CASSPARSLAKNIQYF. The chain employs TRBV7-8 and TRBJ2-4; D is undetermined. CDR3 length: 16 residues. Germline CDR1 reads SGHVS; CDR2 reads FQNEAQ. V lost 5 bases, J lost 0 bases, and 14 bases lay in between.